The entry below gives a single TCR beta chain sequence along with its context. Its antigen is currently unknown. These data originate in a study of monozygotic twins with cystic fibrosis. Background on the study: Library input was around 3.1 micrograms of fragmented DNA, with about 15 PCR cycles. Study-level results: Co-twins had the most similar V usage for 13 of 16 pairs, J for 8. Clonality was generally low (median approximately 0.0088), higher in the most severe patients.

The method was immunoSEQ multiplex PCR; TCRdb's version includes in-frame clones alone and lacks a portion of them. The repertoire holds under 40,000 clones, with just over 95% as singletons. Trimming left V 6 bases short and J 3 bases short, with 9 bases between. This CDR3 comprises 12 residues. Germline CDR1 and CDR2: MDHEN and SYDVKM. Material: blood. This receptor was identified in a girl aged 2-10 years with cystic fibrosis. The rearrangement joins TRBV28 to TRBJ2-7; D is unclear. CDR3 amino acids: CASSPLYYEQYF. In nucleotides, the CDR3 is TGTGCCAGCAGCCCATTATACTACGAGCAGTACTTC.